Shown below are 14 T cell receptor beta chains from a single sample sequenced in a study of blood T cell repertoires in COVID-19. Clones were read by immunoSEQ multiplex PCR, and TCRdb kept only the in-frame ones, dropping some. Of about 50,000 clones in the sample, 86% are singletons; the top ten hold about 17%. The sample comprised peripheral blood. The receptors were gathered from a man aged 55-75 years with active or convalescent COVID-19.

This sequence joins TRBV5-1 and TRBJ2-7; perhaps TRBD2 as D (5 bases). The germline V gene encodes CDR1 SGHRS and CDR2 YFSETQ. This CDR3 region has 14 residues. Trimming shortened V by 3 bases and J by 2 bases, and 12 bases separated the two germline ends. The CDR3 bases are TGCGCCAGCAGCTACCCGGGGTCAACCTACGAGCAGTACTTC. It translates to CASSYPGSTYEQYF.

The chain links TRBV6-5 to TRBJ1-2, with 9 bases identical to TRBD1. The V segment lost 2 bases and the J segment 6 bases; nucleotides outside the gene matches: 10. This CDR3 has 16 amino acids. The germline gives CDR1 MNHEY, CDR2 SVGAGI. For the CDR3, the DNA is TGTGCCAGCAGTTACGCAAGACCCGGGACAGGGCATGGCTACACCTTC. Protein product: CASSYARPGTGHGYTF.

This chain uses TRBV15 with TRBJ2-6, with D uncertain. The CDR3 is 17 residues long. Trimming took 2 bases from V and 0 from J, leaving 11 bases between them. In germline, CDR1 is LNHNV, CDR2 YYDKDF (reference sequence). CDR3 bases: TGTGCCACCAGCAGACAGGCTCCAAACTCTGGGGCCAACGTCCTGACTTTC. It encodes CATSRQAPNSGANVLTF.

The J gene is TRBJ2-1, the V gene TRBV4-1, with 9 positions matching TRBD2. The CDR3 contains 15 residues. The ends lost 3 bases at V and 3 bases at J; junction bases unmatched: 3. Germline V CDR1 and CDR2: MGHRA, YSYEKL. CDR3 amino acids: CASSHAGGVYNEQFF. CDR3 coding DNA: TGCGCCAGCAGCCATGCGGGGGGGGTCTACAATGAGCAGTTCTTC.

The chain uses TRBV12-3 or TRBV12-4 and TRBJ1-2; 9 bases agree with TRBD1. There are 13 residues in the CDR3. V was clipped by 6 bases and J by 7 bases; unmatched bases: 6. The CDR3 sequence is CASSPRDRAGYTF. The CDR3 DNA reads as TGTGCCAGCAGCCCCCGGGACAGGGCTGGCTACACCTTC.

This CDR3 is CASSYKPGGSRSPLHF. CDR3 sequence (DNA): TGTGCCAGCAGCTACAAACCCGGGGGAAGTCGTTCACCCCTCCACTTT. The chain combines TRBV7-9 with TRBJ1-6; possibly TRBD1 for D (5 bases). Germline CDR1 and CDR2: SEHNR and FQNEAQ (reference sequence). V was cut by 4 bases and J by 9 bases, with 19 bases left in between. The CDR3 contains 16 residues.

This sequence joins TRBV7-6 and TRBJ1-1, with TRBD1 identical over 10 bases. This CDR3 spans 18 amino acids. The J segment lost 3 bases and the V segment lost 2 bases, leaving 12 bases of the junction unmatched. The V gene's germline CDR1 is SGHVS and CDR2 FNYEAQ. The CDR3 loop reads CASSLSPKAGTGDTEAFF. The CDR3 DNA reads TGTGCCAGCAGCTTATCCCCCAAGGCCGGGACAGGGGACACTGAAGCTTTCTTT.

This clone was seen only a few times. The chain uses TRBV6-6 and TRBJ1-3, with D possibly matching TRBD1 (6 bases). Deletions cut 2 bases from V and 4 bases from J, with 12 bases between. This CDR3 region has 15 residues. From germline, CDR1 is MNHNY and CDR2 SVGAGI (reference sequence). DNA of the CDR3: TGTGCCAGCAGTTACGGGGGCCTCTCGGGAAACACCATATATTTT. It specifies CASSYGGLSGNTIYF.

This chain links TRBV19 with TRBJ1-1, with a possible D match to TRBD1 (6 bases). The ends were cut back, 5 bases at V and 1 base at J, with 14 bases in the middle. The CDR3 sequence is 15 residues long. Germline V gene lookup returns CDR1 LNHDA and CDR2 SQIVND (reference sequence). The CDR3 DNA is TGTGCCAGTAGTTTGGACAGAGGTCGGAACACTGAAGCTTTCTTT. This sequence encodes CASSLDRGRNTEAFF.

The chain links TRBV27 to TRBJ1-4; possible D gene TRBD1, 5 bases. V was shortened by 5 bases and J by 4 bases, with 23 bases between the two germline ends. Germline-derived CDR1 and CDR2 are MNHEY and SMNVEV (reference sequence). There are 18 residues in the CDR3. The CDR3 DNA reads TGTGCCAGCAGTCAGGGCGTTGTTGGGTCCCGTCTTAATGAAAAACTGTTTTTT. This translates into CASSQGVVGSRLNEKLFF.

The chain employs TRBV28 and TRBJ2-6; D remains ambiguous. Germline CDR1 is MDHEN and CDR2 is SYDVKM. This CDR3 contains 14 residues. The V end lost 6 bases, the J end lost 4 bases, and 10 bases lay between the germline ends. The CDR3: CASSSNSGANVLTF. In DNA, the CDR3 is TGTGCCAGCAGCTCTAATTCCGGGGCCAACGTCCTGACTTTC.

The chain recombines TRBV9 with TRBJ1-4; TRBD1 might be the D (5 bases). CDR3 length: 14 amino acids. With 0 bases removed from V and 4 bases from J, the gap between germline ends came to 7 bases. The germline CDR1 and CDR2 sequences are SGDLS and YYNGEE. CDR3 bases: TGTGCCAGCAGCGTAGAAGGGGTTAATGAAAAACTGTTTTTT. Its translation: CASSVEGVNEKLFF.

The J gene is TRBJ1-5, the V gene TRBV2; TRBD1 agrees at 9 bases. This CDR3 is 13 amino acids long. The junction had 4 bases not matched to a gene; V was cut back by 6 bases and J by 7 bases. Germline values: CDR1 SNHLY, CDR2 FYNNEI. CDR3 bases: TGTGCCAGCAGGGGACAGGGCGACCAGCCCCAGCATTTT. Its protein product is CASRGQGDQPQHF. Full variable domain (rest looked up from reference TRBV2 and TRBJ1-5): EPEVTQTPSHQVTQMGQEVILRCVPISNHLYFYWYRQILGQKVEFLVSFYNNEISEKSEIFDDQFSVERPDGSNFTLKIRSTKLEDSAMYFCASRGQGDQPQHFGDGTRLSIL.

The chain couples TRBV5-4 to TRBJ1-1, with D perhaps TRBD1 (6 bases). In germline, CDR1 is SGHNT, CDR2 YYREEE (reference sequence). V shed 6 bases and J shed 4 bases, with 28 bases lying between them. This CDR3 comprises 18 residues. For the CDR3, the DNA is TGTGCCAGCACTGGGCCGGGACAAAGGGACCTTGAGGGCACTGAAGCTTTCTTT. It specifies CASTGPGQRDLEGTEAFF. Supplemented by reference TRBV5-4 and TRBJ1-1, the full variable domain reads ETGVTQSPTHLIKTRGQQVTLRCSSQSGHNTVSWYQQALGQGPQFIFQYYREEENGRGNFPPRFSGLQFPNYSSELNVNALELDDSALYLCASTGPGQRDLEGTEAFFGQGTRLTVV.